The next 12 T cell receptor beta chains were all read from a single sample in a study of OX40 agonist ivuxolimab in advanced cancers. Profiled with immunoSEQ multiplex PCR; TCRdb holds only in-frame clones, not every one. The table has 26,000 or so clones, 88% seen once; the top ten hold approximately 22%. Specimen: CD4+ or CD8+ T cells sorted from blood, collected in a trial of the OX40 agonist ivuxolimab. These receptors all come from an adult with an advanced solid tumor such as melanoma, head and neck, liver or kidney cancer.

This clone was counted once. Other DNA sequences in this specimen translate into the identical CDR3. The gene calls are TRBV27 and TRBJ2-7, with D perhaps TRBD1 (6 bases). V was pared by 2 bases and J by 2 bases, with 7 bases between. Germline V gives CDR1 MNHEY, CDR2 SMNVEV (reference sequence). The CDR3 is 13 amino acids. The CDR3 region is CASSLTGPYEQYF. CDR3 nucleotides: TGTGCCAGCAGTTTAACAGGGCCCTACGAGCAGTACTTC.

The rearrangement uses TRBV5-4 and TRBJ1-2; TRBD1 agrees at 10 bases. The CDR3 is made up of 13 amino acids. V lost 4 bases, J lost 8 bases, and 5 bases stayed unmatched. The germline V gene encodes CDR1 SGHNT and CDR2 YYREEE (reference sequence). The CDR3 DNA reads as TGTGCCAGCAGCCCCCGGGACAGGGGCGGCTACACCTTC. It specifies CASSPRDRGGYTF. The full variable domain, completed using reference TRBV5-4 and TRBJ1-2, is ETGVTQSPTHLIKTRGQQVTLRCSSQSGHNTVSWYQQALGQGPQFIFQYYREEENGRGNFPPRFSGLQFPNYSSELNVNALELDDSALYLCASSPRDRGGYTFGSGTRLTVV.

The chain joins TRBV6-1 to TRBJ1-4; D not certain. In germline, CDR1 is MNHNS, CDR2 SASEGT. The CDR3 has 9 amino acids. Trimming stripped 11 bases from V and 10 bases from J, with 8 bases between. The CDR3 sequence is CALRVKLFF. CDR3 DNA sequence: TGTGCCCTGAGGGTAAAACTGTTTTTT.

The chain is built from TRBV4-1 and TRBJ2-7; D may match TRBD1 or TRBD2 (6 bases each). In germline, CDR1 is MGHRA, CDR2 YSYEKL. The CDR3 runs 15 residues. V shed 3 bases and J shed 0 bases, with 12 bases lying between them. DNA of the CDR3: TGCGCCAGCAGCCAGGGGGGCCCGAGCTCCTACGAGCAGTACTTC. It specifies CASSQGGPSSYEQYF.

This clone was counted once. Different DNA sequences within this sample yield the same CDR3. V usage is TRBV19 and J usage is TRBJ1-5; the match to TRBD1 covers 8 bases. The V segment lost 3 bases and the J segment 4 bases; nucleotides outside the gene matches: 8. The length of the CDR3 is 16 residues. CDR1 is LNHDA, CDR2 SQIVND, per germline (reference sequence). CDR3 DNA sequence: TGTGCCAGTAGTATTGGTCAGGGGGCGGGTAATCAGCCCCAGCATTTT. Translating it yields CASSIGQGAGNQPQHF.

The V call is TRBV2, the J call TRBJ2-2, with 10 bases that match TRBD1. V gave up 6 bases and J gave up 4 bases; unmatched junction bases: 5. Germline V gives CDR1 SNHLY, CDR2 FYNNEI. CDR3 length: 15 amino acids. The CDR3 reads CASRGTGVVTGELFF. The CDR3 nucleotides are TGTGCCAGCAGGGGGACAGGGGTGGTCACCGGGGAGCTGTTTTTT.

Here the CDR3 DNA reads TGTGCCAGCAGCACAACATGGACAGGGGATGAAAAACTGTTTTTT. This gives the protein CASSTTWTGDEKLFF. J is TRBJ1-4 and V is TRBV7-2; TRBD1 matches 9 bases. Unmatched junction bases numbered 7, after V lost 5 bases and J lost 6 bases. This CDR3 has 15 residues. CDR1 is SGHTA, CDR2 FQGNSA, per germline.

The rearrangement uses TRBV4-1 and TRBJ2-5; 8 bases fit TRBD2. The CDR3 has 19 amino acids. Germline V lookup: CDR1 MGHRA, CDR2 YSYEKL. The J segment lost 1 base and the V segment lost 3 bases, leaving 16 bases of the junction unmatched. The CDR3 sequence is CASSHPPTSGRALQETQYF. The CDR3 nucleotides read TGCGCCAGCAGCCACCCCCCCACATCCGGGAGGGCCCTCCAAGAGACCCAGTACTTC.

This chain links TRBV4-2 with TRBJ2-7; D is possibly TRBD2 (5 bases). This CDR3 has 14 amino acids. Trimming shortened V by 0 bases and J by 7 bases, and 13 bases separated the two germline ends. Germline V gene sequence: CDR1 LGHNA, CDR2 YNFKEQ. This chain's CDR3 is CASSQEGEVAEQYF. CDR3 coding DNA: TGTGCCAGCAGCCAAGAGGGAGAGGTTGCTGAGCAGTACTTC.

The rearrangement uses TRBV11-2 and TRBJ1-4; D is unresolved. Germline values: CDR1 SGHAT, CDR2 FQNNGV. This CDR3 contains 16 residues. Trimming removed 1 base from V and 8 bases from J, with 17 bases in between. The CDR3 reads CASSLGTGVSEEKLFF. The CDR3, as DNA: TGTGCCAGCAGCTTAGGAACCGGCGTCTCAGAGGAAAAACTGTTTTTT.

The V call is TRBV14, the J call TRBJ2-2; D uncertain. The V gene's germline CDR1 is SGHDN and CDR2 FVKESK. The CDR3 is made up of 12 amino acids. Trimming cost V 1 base and J 10 bases, with 7 bases left between them. The CDR3 loop reads CASSQGSVELFF. DNA of the CDR3: TGTGCCAGCAGCCAAGGTTCCGTGGAGCTGTTTTTT.

The V gene is TRBV5-1, the J gene TRBJ2-7; a possible D gene is TRBD2 (6 bases). CDR3 size: 14 residues. Germline V gives CDR1 SGHRS, CDR2 YFSETQ. V lost 2 bases to trimming and J lost 0 bases, with 9 bases between them. CDR3 bases: TGCGCCAGCAGCTTTCCGGGGGACTCCTACGAGCAGTACTTC. Translation gives CASSFPGDSYEQYF.